The rows below give T cell receptor beta chains drawn from one sample of a study of cytomegalovirus exposure and HLA in healthy donors. Sequencing used immunoSEQ multiplex PCR; TCRdb keeps in-frame clones, though not all of them. The table has 140,000 to 150,000 clones, about 72% seen once. The sequenced sample consisted of PBMCs. These receptor sequences come from a man in his forties or fifties in good health and CMV-seronegative. CDR3s include the opening cysteine and the closing phenylalanine or tryptophan. The D gene is left open where the match is weak. Size is stated for part of the rows, as once, few or many counts, or as a class when the clone is expanded.

size	D	V	J	DNA	CDR3
NA	NA	TRBV9	TRBJ2-3	TGTGCCAGCAGCCCCCAGTCAGATAACACAGATACGCAGTATTTT	CASSPQSDNTDTQYF
NA	NA	TRBV7-6	TRBJ1-1	TGTGCCAGCACCTACCAGATCAGGGGCGTTGAAGCTTTCTTT	CASTYQIRGVEAFF
NA	TRBD1	TRBV6-1	TRBJ1-5	TGTGCCAGCAGTGAATGGGGTGGACAGGGGGCAGATCAGCCCCAGCATTTT	CASSEWGGQGADQPQHF
NA	NA	TRBV13	TRBJ2-6	TGTGCCAGCAGCTTAGGTCCTGGCGGGGCCAACGTCCTGACTTTC	CASSLGPGGANVLTF
NA	TRBD2	TRBV10-3	TRBJ2-7	TGTGCCATCAGTGCATCCTCCGGGAGGGGGGCGTACGAGCAGTACTTC	CAISASSGRGAYEQYF
NA	TRBD2	TRBV7-2	TRBJ2-5	TGTGCCAGCAGCTTAGTAGGGACTAGCGGGGCTAGAACGCGGGGGACCCAGTACTTC	CASSLVGTSGARTRGTQYF
NA	NA	TRBV6-1	TRBJ1-5	TGTGCCAGCAGTGAAGGGTCCGGGTTGGCCCAGAATTTT	CASSEGSGLAQNF
NA	TRBD1	TRBV2	TRBJ1-1	TGTGCCAGCAGTGTGACAGGGAGGAACACTGAAGCTTTCTTT	CASSVTGRNTEAFF
NA	NA	TRBV11-1	TRBJ2-1	TGTGCCAGCAGCCGACACCTAAGGTTCAATGAGCAGTTCTTC	CASSRHLRFNEQFF
once	NA	TRBV7-2	TRBJ1-2	TGTGCCAGCAGCTTAGAGTCGCAGAACTATGGCTACACCTTC	CASSLESQNYGYTF
NA	TRBD2	TRBV27	TRBJ2-1	TGTGCCAGCAGTCCGGGACTAGCGGGTTACAATGAGCAGTTCTTC	CASSPGLAGYNEQFF
NA	NA	TRBV4-1	TRBJ2-4	TGCGCCAGCAGCCCTACTAGGGTTATTAAAAACATTCAGTACTTC	CASSPTRVIKNIQYF
NA	TRBD2	TRBV5-5	TRBJ2-7	TGTGCCAGCAGCTTCCGGACTAGCGGGGACGAGCAGTACTTC	CASSFRTSGDEQYF
few	TRBD1	TRBV5-1	TRBJ1-2	TGCGCCAGCAGCACCGCAGGGGGCGATGGCTACACCTTC	CASSTAGGDGYTF
NA	TRBD1	TRBV11-1	TRBJ2-5	TGTGCCAGCAGCCTAGGGACAGTCCAAGAGACCCAGTACTTC	CASSLGTVQETQYF
NA	NA	TRBV5-1	TRBJ1-6	TGCGCCAGCAGCCAACTCCAGGGGATGGGCGGTTCACCCCTCCACTTT	CASSQLQGMGGSPLHF
NA	NA	TRBV13	TRBJ2-7	TGTGCCAGCAGCCCCGCGGGACTGGGGGCCTACGAGCAGTACTTC	CASSPAGLGAYEQYF
NA	TRBD2	TRBV5-1	TRBJ2-7	TGCGCCAGCAGCCCAACTGGCGGGGGGGCCCGGGAGCAGTACTTC	CASSPTGGGAREQYF
NA	NA	TRBV6-1	TRBJ2-3	TGTGCCAGCGGTATGTGGGAGTACTCAGATACGCAGTATTTT	CASGMWEYSDTQYF
NA	TRBD2	TRBV7-2	TRBJ2-1	TGTGCCAGCAGCTTAGCGACGACTAGCGGGGGGCTTGAGCAGTTCTTC	CASSLATTSGGLEQFF
few	TRBD1	TRBV5-1	TRBJ2-3	TGCGCCAGCAGTTCCCCGGGACAGGGCACAGATACGCAGTATTTT	CASSSPGQGTDTQYF
NA	NA	TRBV10-2	TRBJ2-7	TGCGCCAGCAGTGAGTCAGCGGCTACCTACGAGCAGTACTTC	CASSESAATYEQYF
few	TRBD1	TRBV10-3	TRBJ1-1	TGTGCCATCAGTCGACAGGGGGACACTGAAGCTTTCTTT	CAISRQGDTEAFF
once	TRBD1	TRBV9	TRBJ1-2	TGTGCCAGCAGCGTTGGGCCAGGGACAGGCAGTGCCTATGGCTACACCTTC	CASSVGPGTGSAYGYTF
NA	NA	TRBV6-6	TRBJ1-5	TGTGCCAGCAGTTACTCGAGGGGGAGCAATCAGCCCCAGCATTTT	CASSYSRGSNQPQHF
few	TRBD2	TRBV27	TRBJ2-7	TGTGCCAGCAGTTCCCTGGCCAGCGGGGAATACGAGCAGTACTTC	CASSSLASGEYEQYF
once	TRBD2	TRBV5-1	TRBJ2-5	TGCGCCAGCAGCTGGAGGGGAGGGCAGCAAGAGACCCAGTACTTC	CASSWRGGQQETQYF
NA	TRBD2	TRBV2	TRBJ2-7	TGTGCCAGCAGTGGAGTTTCGCGCGGGACTAGTACCTACGAGCAGTACTTC	CASSGVSRGTSTYEQYF
NA	TRBD2	TRBV28	TRBJ2-1	TGTGCCAGCAGAGAGACTAGCGGGAAGTCCTACAATGAGCAGTTCTTC	CASRETSGKSYNEQFF
few	NA	TRBV7-2	TRBJ1-4	TGTGCCAGCAGCTTAGAACAGGGTACGGGAAAACTGTTTTTT	CASSLEQGTGKLFF
NA	TRBD2	TRBV5-1	TRBJ2-7	TGCGCCAGCAGTTTCGGCGGGAGCTCCTACGAGCAGTACTTC	CASSFGGSSYEQYF
few	NA	TRBV4-3	TRBJ1-2	TGCGCCAGCAGCCAAGGTTCCAGGGGAGGGTATGGCTACACCTTC	CASSQGSRGGYGYTF
NA	NA	TRBV23-1	TRBJ1-5	TGCGCCAGCAGTCAATCGCCGCAGGATCAGCCCCAGCATTTT	CASSQSPQDQPQHF
NA	NA	TRBV9	TRBJ2-1	TGTGCCAGCAGCGTAGCGGCGGGGGCGTCCTACAATGAGCAGTTCTTC	CASSVAAGASYNEQFF
NA	TRBD1	TRBV2	TRBJ2-2	TGTGCCAGCAGTGACCTGACAGGGTCCGTCGGGGAGCTGTTTTTT	CASSDLTGSVGELFF
few	NA	TRBV25-1	TRBJ1-1	TGTGCCAGCGGGGGGGGTACTGAAGCTTTCTTT	CASGGGTEAFF
few	NA	TRBV5-1	TRBJ2-2	TGCGCCAGCAGCTTGGGCCGGGGACAAAACACCGGGGAGCTGTTTTTT	CASSLGRGQNTGELFF
NA	NA	TRBV25-1	TRBJ2-7	TGTGCCAGCAGTGAACAGGGTGATATTTACGAGCAGTACTTC	CASSEQGDIYEQYF
few	TRBD1	TRBV6-1	TRBJ2-7	TGTGCCAGCAGGCCGGGACAGAGCTCCTACGAGCAGTACTTC	CASRPGQSSYEQYF
NA	NA	TRBV5-6	TRBJ1-1	TGTGCCAGCAGCTTCTCCCGGGGGAACACTGAAGCTTTCTTT	CASSFSRGNTEAFF